This TCR beta chain was captured by sequencing in a study of CD8 T cells in ankylosing spondylitis. Study results and caveats: The authors reported significant enrichment of disease-linked clones in matched ankylosing spondylitis synovial fluid. Past studies reported some motif variants in reactive arthritis synovial fluid and blood.

TCRdb processed the 5' RACE reads anew with MiXCR; each CDR3 protein has one entry. The sample lists 35,000 to 45,000 distinct CDR3 sequences, around 10% seen once, with over 1.1% in the top ten. This CDR3 spans 18 amino acids. The ends lost 1 base at V and 1 base at J; junction bases unmatched: 10. This clonotype was observed a few times. Antigen unknown. The specimen sequenced was blood, either unsorted or a sorted T cell fraction (not recorded which). V usage is TRBV12-3 or TRBV12-4 and J usage is TRBJ1-5; 7 bases match TRBD1. The source of this sequence is a male donor with ankylosing spondylitis or in good health (not recorded which). The CDR3: CASSLVANIQGSNQPQHF. CDR3 sequence (DNA): TGTGCCAGCAGTTTAGTCGCCAATATACAGGGGAGCAATCAGCCCCAGCATTTT.